The clone carrying this T cell receptor beta chain occurred a few times. Antigen unknown. This entry comes from a study of cytomegalovirus exposure and HLA in healthy donors. Regarding the study as a whole: Among donors in an Asian-associated ancestry cluster, a later analysis reportedly found fewer N-insertions than the roughly 700-donor mean. TRBV6-2, TRBV6-3 and some other V segments were excluded as indistinguishable.

Germline V gene lookup returns CDR1 MNHEY and CDR2 SMNVEV (reference sequence). Germline trimming cut 6 bases from V and 6 bases from J; bases unmatched to any gene: 7. This CDR3 has 14 residues. The PCR contained 60 Vbeta and 13 Jbeta primers. This table comes from immunoSEQ multiplex PCR, and its TCRdb copy is limited to in-frame clones, with some not included. The table records 100,000 to 150,000 clones, approximately 80% of them present only once. V is TRBV27 and J is TRBJ2-1, with 8 bases aligning to TRBD1. Sequencing used PBMCs. This clonotype was sampled from a woman aged 40 to 55 in good health and CMV-seronegative. The CDR3 DNA follows: TGTGCCAGCAGCTGGGACAGGACCTCCAATGAGCAGTTCTTC. Translating gives CASSWDRTSNEQFF.